Following are 10 T cell receptor beta chains from one sample sequenced in a study of cytomegalovirus exposure and HLA in healthy donors (dated by TCRdb to 2016 to 2017). The library was made by the immunoSEQ multiplex PCR assay. This immuneACCESS table, as held by TCRdb, lists in-frame sequences with V and J called but not all clones. Of the missing ones, under half trace to an unresolved V gene in checked studies; the others have no known cause. The sample table holds about 130,000 clones, of which roughly 86% were seen once. 3% to 4% of the sample is in the top ten clones. The sample consisted of PBMCs. These receptors were collected from a man aged 25-40 years in good health and CMV-seronegative.

V and J are TRBV14 and TRBJ2-5; D might be TRBD2 (6 bases). Trimming pared 1 base from V and 4 bases from J, leaving 10 bases between. The CDR3 is 14 amino acids. Germline V lookup: CDR1 SGHDN, CDR2 FVKESK. The CDR3 sequence is CASSQVSGGETQYF. The DNA for the CDR3 is TGTGCCAGCAGCCAAGTGTCCGGGGGAGAGACCCAGTACTTC.

V gene TRBV6-5 combines with J gene TRBJ2-1; TRBD2 matches at 13 bases. This CDR3 has 15 amino acids. Germline V gives CDR1 MNHEY, CDR2 SVGAGI. The ends lost 3 bases at V and 11 bases at J; junction bases unmatched: 7. The CDR3 loop is CASSYSGLAGEQQFF. The DNA for the CDR3 is TGTGCCAGCAGTTATTCAGGACTAGCGGGGGAACAGCAGTTCTTC.

V and J are TRBV9 and TRBJ2-2; 10 nucleotides align to TRBD2. The V gene end was trimmed by 3 bases and the J gene end by 4 bases; junction bases not matched to a gene: 12. The CDR3 totals 18 residues. Germline V lookup: CDR1 SGDLS, CDR2 YYNGEE. The CDR3 sequence is CASSASSGGPLGTGELFF. In DNA form, the CDR3 reads TGTGCCAGCAGCGCCTCTAGCGGGGGTCCGCTTGGCACCGGGGAGCTGTTTTTT.

The J gene is TRBJ2-7, the V gene TRBV2; 10 positions agree with TRBD1. V lost 3 bases and J lost 0; bases outside the gene matches: 2. CDR1 and CDR2 from the germline V gene are SNHLY and FYNNEI. The CDR3 consists of 15 residues. The CDR3 nucleotides are TGTGCCAGCAGTGACGGGACAGGGGACTCCTACGAGCAGTACTTC. This sequence encodes CASSDGTGDSYEQYF.

The chain has TRBV5-1 and TRBJ1-1, with unresolved D. This CDR3 contains 14 residues. Trimming stripped 2 bases from V and 1 base from J, with 9 bases between. Germline V CDR1 and CDR2: SGHRS, YFSETQ. Written as DNA, the CDR3 is TGCGCCAGCAGCTTATTAGACACGAACACTGAAGCTTTCTTT. It yields the protein CASSLLDTNTEAFF. Supplemented by reference TRBV5-1 and TRBJ1-1, the full variable domain reads KAGVTQTPRYLIKTRGQQVTLSCSPISGHRSVSWYQQTPGQGLQFLFEYFSETQRNKGNFPGRFSGRQFSNSRSEMNVSTLELGDSALYLCASSLLDTNTEAFFGQGTRLTVV.

The chain is built from TRBV6-6 and TRBJ2-5; the match to TRBD1 covers 9 bases. This CDR3 contains 15 residues. Germline-derived CDR1 and CDR2 are MNHNY and SVGAGI (reference sequence). V trimming: 4 bases; J trimming: 1 base; junction bases outside the gene matches: 4. The CDR3 DNA reads as TGTGCCAGCAGTTCCCCGGACAGGGGCCAAGAGACCCAGTACTTC. It codes for CASSSPDRGQETQYF.

V gene TRBV4-3 combines with J gene TRBJ1-4; D is possibly TRBD1 (6 bases). Germline V CDR1 and CDR2: LGHNA, YSLEER. The V end was cut by 6 bases, the J end by 4 bases, with 18 bases between. The length of the CDR3 is 16 residues. Here the CDR3 reads CASRRTAGALNEKLFF. CDR3 sequence (DNA): TGCGCCAGCAGGCGCACGGCGGGGGCCCTTAATGAAAAACTGTTTTTT.

V usage is TRBV7-9 and J usage is TRBJ2-2; D remains unclear. Trimming took 1 base from V and 1 from J, leaving 4 bases between them. This CDR3 region has 14 residues. CDR1 SEHNR and CDR2 FQNEAQ come from the germline V gene (reference sequence). CDR3 residues: CASSLVENTGELFF. The DNA for the CDR3 is TGTGCCAGCAGCTTAGTAGAGAACACCGGGGAGCTGTTTTTT.

This clone was counted only a few times. The chain couples TRBV11-2 to TRBJ1-6, with TRBD1 matching over 10 bases. Losses at the gene ends were 3 bases for V and 5 bases for J; bases not matched to a gene: 1. The CDR3 consists of 15 residues. Germline V gene lookup returns CDR1 SGHAT and CDR2 FQNNGV. The CDR3 DNA is TGTGCCAGCAGCTTCGACAGGGGGCATAATTCACCCCTCCACTTT. Amino acids: CASSFDRGHNSPLHF.

The chain carries TRBV9 and TRBJ1-2; D gene ambiguous. Trimming removed 0 bases at V and 3 bases at J, with 6 bases between. Germline values: CDR1 SGDLS, CDR2 YYNGEE. CDR3 length equals 13 residues. CDR3 amino acids: CASSVAADYGYTF. DNA for the CDR3: TGTGCCAGCAGCGTAGCGGCGGACTATGGCTACACCTTC.